This T cell receptor beta chain originates from a study of memory CD4+ T cells and cytomegalovirus serostatus. Single viable CD3+CD4+CD8-CD45RO+ cells were sorted as the memory CD4+ T cells. Per germline, CDR1 SGHDN and CDR2 FVKESK. The CDR3 totals 15 residues. V lost 0 bases, J lost 4 bases, and 12 bases lay in between. Sequencing used immunoSEQ multiplex PCR; TCRdb keeps in-frame clones, though not all of them. The data hold fewer than 50,000 clones, with around 78% observed a single time. The source material was memory CD4+ T cells from blood. This chain connects TRBV14 to TRBJ1-1; D not resolved. The sequence derives from an adult in good health and CMV-seronegative. The CDR3 protein is CASSQEAQMGTEAFF. In DNA, the CDR3 is TGTGCCAGCAGCCAAGAAGCCCAAATGGGCACTGAAGCTTTCTTT. Looking up the rest from reference TRBV14 and TRBJ1-1 gives the full variable domain: EAGVTQFPSHSVIEKGQTVTLRCDPISGHDNLYWYRRVMGKEIKFLLHFVKESKQDESGMPNNRFLAERTGGTYSTLKVQPAELEDSGVYFCASSQEAQMGTEAFFGQGTRLTVV.